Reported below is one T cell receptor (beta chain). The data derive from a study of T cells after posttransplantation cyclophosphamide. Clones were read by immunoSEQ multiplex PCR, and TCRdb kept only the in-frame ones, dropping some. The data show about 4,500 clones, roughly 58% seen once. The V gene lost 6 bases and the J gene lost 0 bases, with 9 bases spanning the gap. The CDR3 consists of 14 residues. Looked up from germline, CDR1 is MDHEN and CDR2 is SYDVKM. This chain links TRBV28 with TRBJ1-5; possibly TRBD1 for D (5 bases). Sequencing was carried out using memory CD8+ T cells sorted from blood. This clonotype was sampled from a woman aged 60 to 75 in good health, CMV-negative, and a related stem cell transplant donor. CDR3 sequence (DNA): TGTGCCAGCAGCCTTGACAGTAGCAATCAGCCCCAGCATTTT. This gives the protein CASSLDSSNQPQHF.